The sequence of this TCR beta chain was determined in a study of blood T cell repertoires in COVID-19 (dated by TCRdb to between 2020 and 2021). In terms of the full investigation: The collaborator samples originated in the United States, Italy and Spain and spanned the acute and convalescent phases of COVID-19. The material from the prospective study consisted of cDNA or gDNA derived from T cells, B-cell-depleted T cells, or PBMCs. Deeply sampled blood TCRbeta repertoires from subjects exposed to, actively infected with, or recovered from COVID-19 were included in the dataset. The repertoires were released in a freely available public database intended as a resource for research on the immune response to SARS-CoV-2. Samples were obtained from the ongoing ImmuneRACE study (first 160 participants) and from 1,254 subjects provided by 6 global collaborators. Sample metadata almost always included a de-identified subject ID, COVID-19 status, age in years and sex. Where HLA class I and class II types were available, the types were taken from metadata supplied by the sample provider, not from assay-based typing.

This clone appeared a few times. The antigen this receptor binds is unknown. It has no much larger one-base neighbor in the sample; base qualities were not kept. TCRbeta CDR3 regions were amplified from genomic DNA using the immunoSEQ Assay, a bias-controlled multiplex PCR. Turning to the authors' computational methods: Within the assay, amplification of reference gene primers was used to estimate how many nucleated cells each sample contained. Sequence reads were collapsed and filtered to measure the absolute abundance of every unique TCRbeta CDR3 rearrangement. Productive Simpson clonality was computed per sample as the square root of Simpson's diversity index over productive rearrangements. Here the immuneACCESS table is served through TCRdb, limited to in-frame sequences with V and J called. Missing clones are a known gap in these copies; in checked studies unresolved V genes cover under half, and the rest lacks a known reason. V, J and clone size were drawn from that table, and D and trimming were deduced from the DNA. Present in this sample are around 110,000 clones, approximately 88% of which were seen just once. The top ten clones comprise around 7% of the sample.

On the study overall, not on this receptor specifically: Clinical and demographic metadata were provided uncurated, with the amount varying by source and participant.

Collaborating institutions collected whole blood in K2EDTA tubes following their own protocols. For TCRbeta analysis, collaborators shipped samples in one of three forms: frozen whole blood, isolated PBMCs, or DNA extracted from either of those sample types. Sequencing was done on a sample of peripheral blood. The sequence was obtained from a man aged 50 to 60 with active or convalescent COVID-19.

The nucleotides are TGCGCCAGCAGCTTTGGTGGAGGGACAGGGAGTTTGAACACTGAAGCTTTCTTT. Its protein product is CASSFGGGTGSLNTEAFF. The chain joins TRBV5-1 to TRBJ1-1; TRBD1 agrees with 9 junctional bases. Including cysteine and phenylalanine, the CDR3 has 18 amino acids. The read is trimmed to its CDR3 DNA, 54 bases read in frame from base 1. The junction shows trimming of 2 bases on V and 0 bases on J, and the gene matches do not reach 11 bases of it. The germline V gene gives CDR1 as SGHRS and CDR2 as YFSETQ.